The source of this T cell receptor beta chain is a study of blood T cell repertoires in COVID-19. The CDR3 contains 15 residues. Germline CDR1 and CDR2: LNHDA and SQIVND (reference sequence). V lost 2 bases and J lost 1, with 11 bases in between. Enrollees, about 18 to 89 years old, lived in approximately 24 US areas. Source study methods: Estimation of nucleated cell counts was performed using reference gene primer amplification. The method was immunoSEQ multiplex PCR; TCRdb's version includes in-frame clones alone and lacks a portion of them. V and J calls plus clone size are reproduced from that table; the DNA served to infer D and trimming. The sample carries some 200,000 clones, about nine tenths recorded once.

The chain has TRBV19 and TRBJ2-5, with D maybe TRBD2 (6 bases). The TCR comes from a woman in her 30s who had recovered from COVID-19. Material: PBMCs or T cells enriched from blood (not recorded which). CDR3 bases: TGTGCCAGTAGTATAAGGGGAGGTGGCCAAGAGACCCAGTACTTC. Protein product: CASSIRGGGQETQYF.